Each of the 9 T cell receptor beta chains below was sequenced from the same sample in a study of blood T cell repertoires in COVID-19. Assay used: immunoSEQ multiplex PCR; TCRdb lists only in-frame clones, some missing. Of roughly 13,000 clones listed, roughly 80% are singletons. The material sequenced was peripheral blood. The source is a man in his forties with active or convalescent COVID-19.

This chain connects TRBV18 to TRBJ2-1; 10 bases line up with TRBD1. Unmatched junction bases numbered 4, after V lost 2 bases and J lost 6 bases. Germline CDR1 reads KGHSH; CDR2 reads LQKENI. This CDR3 has 15 amino acids. The CDR3 region has the DNA TGTGCCAGCTCACCAGGGACAGGGGATGTCAATGAGCAGTTCTTC. This encodes CASSPGTGDVNEQFF.

The gene calls are TRBV6-4 and TRBJ2-1; 7 bases match TRBD2. CDR1 and CDR2 (germline): MRHNA, SNTAGT. The V segment lost 0 bases and the J segment 4 bases; nucleotides outside the gene matches: 3. The CDR3 consists of 15 residues. The CDR3 bases are TGTGCCAGCAGTGACTCTTGGGGGGGTTACAATGAGCAGTTCTTC. Amino acid sequence: CASSDSWGGYNEQFF.

The chain combines TRBV19 with TRBJ2-2, with TRBD1 as a possible D gene (5 bases). With 2 bases removed from V and 1 base from J, the gap between germline ends came to 8 bases. This CDR3 is built from 15 residues. In germline, CDR1 is LNHDA, CDR2 SQIVND (reference sequence). Written as DNA, the CDR3 is TGTGCCAGTAGTATACCAGGGCGGAACACCGGGGAGCTGTTTTTT. Its protein is CASSIPGRNTGELFF.

V gene TRBV6-5 combines with J gene TRBJ2-7; TRBD2 is a possible D gene (6 bases). V was shortened by 3 bases and J by 4 bases, with 16 bases between the two germline ends. Germline V gene lookup returns CDR1 MNHEY and CDR2 SVGAGI. This CDR3 is 15 amino acids long. The CDR3 protein is CASSYQGLSQYEQYF. In DNA, the CDR3 is TGTGCCAGCAGTTATCAGGGACTTAGCCAGTACGAGCAGTACTTC.

The rearrangement links TRBV9 to TRBJ2-2; D call uncertain. Trimming removed 2 bases from V and 4 bases from J, with 12 bases in between. The CDR3 length is 15 residues. The V gene's germline CDR1 is SGDLS and CDR2 YYNGEE. CDR3 nucleotides: TGTGCCAGCAGCGTGGTCTCCACGGGCACCGGGGAGCTGTTTTTT. It specifies CASSVVSTGTGELFF.

The chain employs TRBV5-1 and TRBJ1-6; no firm D call. The V end lost 1 base, the J end lost 14 bases, and 10 bases lay between the germline ends. Per the germline V gene, CDR1 is SGHRS and CDR2 is YFSETQ. The CDR3 sequence is 12 residues long. The CDR3 DNA reads as TGCGCCAGCAGCTTGTCAGGCCAGTCCCTCCACTTT. Translated: CASSLSGQSLHF. The complete variable domain, with remaining parts taken from reference TRBV5-1 and TRBJ1-6, reads KAGVTQTPRYLIKTRGQQVTLSCSPISGHRSVSWYQQTPGQGLQFLFEYFSETQRNKGNFPGRFSGRQFSNSRSEMNVSTLELGDSALYLCASSLSGQSLHFGNGTRLTVT.

The CDR3 loop is CASAQGRNEDTQYF. Here the CDR3 DNA reads TGTGCCAGCGCACAGGGAAGGAACGAAGATACGCAGTATTTT. The rearrangement links TRBV19 to TRBJ2-3, with D possibly matching TRBD1 (6 bases). With 9 bases removed from V and 5 bases from J, the gap between germline ends came to 18 bases. The CDR3 runs to 14 residues. In germline, CDR1 is LNHDA, CDR2 SQIVND (reference sequence). Complete variable domain (other parts from reference TRBV19 and TRBJ2-3): DGGITQSPKYLFRKEGQNVTLSCEQNLNHDAMYWYRQDPGQGLRLIYYSQIVNDFQKGDIAEGYSVSREKKESFPLTVTSAQKNPTAFYLCASAQGRNEDTQYFGPGTRLTVL.

The gene calls are TRBV4-1 and TRBJ1-5; 7 bases align to TRBD1. The V gene's germline CDR1 is MGHRA and CDR2 YSYEKL. Trimming removed 0 bases from V and 2 bases from J; junction bases left unmatched: 7. This CDR3 contains 17 residues. The CDR3 DNA follows: TGCGCCAGCAGCCAAGATCTCAGGCAGGGGGGCAATCAGCCCCAGCATTTT. Protein sequence: CASSQDLRQGGNQPQHF.

The genes are TRBV4-1 and TRBJ1-4; no firm D call. Per the germline V gene, CDR1 is MGHRA and CDR2 is YSYEKL. This CDR3 region has 16 residues. V was clipped by 4 bases and J by 0 bases, with 12 bases between them. The CDR3 here is CASSRLSGATNEKLFF. CDR3 DNA: TGCGCCAGCAGCCGGTTGTCGGGTGCAACTAATGAAAAACTGTTTTTT.